This T cell receptor (beta chain) was captured in a study of spatial heterogeneity in lung cancer (dated by TCRdb to about 2019). Some background on the complete study: Beta-chain transcripts were consistently detected in greater numbers than alpha-chain transcripts, which likely reflected higher beta-chain transcript abundance. In the raw uncorrected reads, each unique combination of TCR and UMI appeared more than ten times on average. TCR alpha and beta repertoires were quantitatively compared across multiple tumor regions, matched nontumor lung and blood in non-small cell lung cancer. Nonsynonymous mutation counts, determined by whole-exome sequencing of tumor tissue, were related to TCR repertoire features. At surgery, over 200 tumor regions, almost 65 matched nontumor lung samples and 45 to 60 PBMC samples were TCR-sequenced for both alpha and beta chains. Summary of the overall study and its limitations: Ubiquitous expanded tumor TCRs showed up in blood more often at tumor resection than at routine follow-up. Additional single-cell paired TCR alpha and beta sequencing was considered necessary to confirm, at a functional level, the hypothesis that regional TCRs recognize regional mutations.

CDR1 and CDR2, looked up from the germline V gene (reference sequence), are DFQATT and SNEGSKA. V and J are trimmed by 6 bases and 4 bases, and the gene matches miss 18 bases of the junction. Its CDR3 holds 19 amino acids, cysteine through phenylalanine. This entry keeps only the CDR3 DNA: 57 bases, framed from base 1. What the time point label conveys for this sample: sample taken at primary tumor resection. For TCR sequencing, whole RNA was extracted from tumor and nontumor lung tissue, or from cryopreserved PBMC samples, and no cell sorting was done. The donors were 65 to 90 patients from the lung TRACERx cohort who had early-stage, untreated non-small cell lung cancer. A patient was chosen for TCR sequencing only when enough RNA was available from at least two tumor regions. This clonotype has at least ten counts. Its target antigen remains unknown. The input lacks base qualities; no much larger clone sits a single base away.

The library was built by means of 5' RACE. Sequencing relied on a NextSeq 500. To allow correction of PCR and sequencing errors, the TCR library protocol tagged every TCR cDNA molecule with a unique molecular identifier. Per the original workflow: TCR identification, UMI-based error correction and CDR3 extraction were performed with Decombinator tools. Expanded TCRs were defined as those above a frequency of 2 per 1,000, corresponding to the top 1% of the tumor frequency distribution. Each repertoire was subsampled 100 times to 5,000 TCRs, after which Renyi diversity was computed with the R vegan package. CDR3 similarity networks were constructed using string-kernel similarity of amino acid triplets, with links drawn between CDR3s whose pairwise similarity was above 0.82. TCRdb passed the public sequencing reads through fastp at Q25 and MiXCR, retaining productive beta sequences. Entries that share a CDR3 protein sequence are merged under the most common genes and DNA. The V and J calls here are based on TCRdb, not the publication. The sample table lists around 87,000 distinct CDR3 sequences, approximately 12% of them with a count of one. The ten largest clones take up approximately 39% of the sample.

The sequence came from a male donor with early-stage non-small cell lung cancer. Specimen: PBMCs, collected at surgery. The chain joins TRBV20-1 to TRBJ2-3, with TRBD2 matching 14 junction bases. The DNA sequence is as follows: TGCAGTGCCCCCTCACCGGGGGCCCGGACTAGCGGGAGGCCAGATACGCAGTATTTT. This yields the protein CSAPSPGARTSGRPDTQYF.